This TCR beta chain was recovered during a study of control samples from healthy donors and cancer patients (dated by TCRdb to 2020 to 2022). The library was built by means of the immunoSEQ multiplex PCR assay. The table was pulled from immuneACCESS by TCRdb, which kept in-frame rearrangements only. Such tables lose some clones; where checked, under half of the loss comes from unresolved V genes, and the rest has no known cause. The sample table records some 130,000 clones; 92% of these occur just once. The ten largest clones represent 2% to 2.5% of the sample. As encoded in the germline V gene, CDR1 is SGHRS while CDR2 is YFSETQ. From its cysteine to its phenylalanine, the CDR3 spans 13 amino acids. Left in the record is the CDR3 DNA by itself, 39 bases read in frame from the first base. The V and J ends are trimmed by 1 base and 5 bases, leaving 9 bases between them. A note on this clone: The antigen it binds to is not known. Base qualities are not provided; no much larger clone lies one nucleotide away.

The rearranged segments are TRBV5-1 and TRBJ2-5; TRBD1 is a weak D gene call, 6 bases matching. The source is a woman aged 50 to 60 in good health. Sample: blood. The nucleotides read TGCGCCAGCAGCTTGAGGCAGGGGGAGACCCAGTACTTC. This codes for CASSLRQGETQYF.